This is a list of T cell receptor beta chains from one sample in a study of radiotherapy plus CTLA-4 blockade in lung cancer. Data came from immunoSEQ multiplex PCR; TCRdb stores just in-frame clones and leaves some out. The sample contains some 94,000 clones, roughly 80% of which appear only once. Specimen: peripheral blood, collected from a patient treated with radiotherapy plus ipilimumab. These receptors were collected from a human donor with non-small cell lung cancer that progressed on radiotherapy plus ipilimumab. CDR3s include the opening cysteine and the closing phenylalanine or tryptophan. D genes are given only for firm matches. The size field is filled for only some rows; it gives once, few, many or a size class.

D | J | V | size | DNA | CDR3
. | TRBJ2-7 | TRBV9 | few | TGTGCCAGCAGCGTAGCGTTTGGGGGCCCGCACCACGAGCAGTACTTC | CASSVAFGGPHHEQYF
TRBD2 | TRBJ2-5 | TRBV30 | . | TGTGCCTGGAGTGGGAGCAGACTAGCAGAGACCCAGTACTTC | CAWSGSRLAETQYF
TRBD1 | TRBJ1-1 | TRBV6-1 | . | TGTGCCAGCAGTGCTCAACCGGGGACAGGCAACACTGAAGCTTTCTTT | CASSAQPGTGNTEAFF
TRBD1 | TRBJ2-1 | TRBV5-4 | . | TGTGCCAGCAGCCGAGCAGGGGGTGAGCAGTTCTTC | CASSRAGGEQFF
TRBD1 | TRBJ1-1 | TRBV29-1 | few | TGCAGCGTCTGGGGACAGGGGGGGACTGAAGCTTTCTTT | CSVWGQGGTEAFF
TRBD1 | TRBJ1-1 | TRBV12-5 | . | TGTGCTAGTGGTTTGACTTGGACAGGGAAGGCTGAAGCTTTCTTT | CASGLTWTGKAEAFF
. | TRBJ1-1 | TRBV5-1 | . | TGCGCCAGCAGCTTCGGTGGGAAAGGACCGAACACTGAAGCTTTCTTT | CASSFGGKGPNTEAFF
TRBD2 | TRBJ2-7 | TRBV6-5 | . | TGTGCCAGCAGGACTCGACTAGCGATCTCCTACGAGCAGTACTTC | CASRTRLAISYEQYF
. | TRBJ1-1 | TRBV28 | . | TGTGCCAGCAGTCCCCTAGGGGGCACTGAAGCTTTCTTT | CASSPLGGTEAFF
. | TRBJ2-3 | TRBV6-1 | . | TGTGCCAGCGACCTCGGCCCAGTCACCACAGATACGCAGTATTTT | CASDLGPVTTDTQYF
TRBD1 | TRBJ2-1 | TRBV18 | . | TGTGCCAGCTCACCCAGGACAGGGGAGTACAATGAGCAGTTCTTC | CASSPRTGEYNEQFF
TRBD1 | TRBJ1-5 | TRBV6-1 | . | TGTGCCAGCAGTGAAAGGGGGCTAGACCGAGATCAGCCCCAGCATTTT | CASSERGLDRDQPQHF
TRBD1 | TRBJ2-3 | TRBV4-1 | . | TGCGCCAGCCGCAAGATTATGACAGGGCTACACACAGATACGCAGTATTTT | CASRKIMTGLHTDTQYF
TRBD1 | TRBJ2-3 | TRBV28 | . | TGTGCCAGCAGTTTATATAACAGGGGGCTAAGTACAGATACGCAGTATTTT | CASSLYNRGLSTDTQYF
. | TRBJ1-2 | TRBV18 | . | TGTGCCAGCTCACCAATGGCTCGGACATTGGATGGCTACACCTTC | CASSPMARTLDGYTF
. | TRBJ1-2 | TRBV18 | . | TGTGCCAGCTCACCGGGGGGCTATGGCTACACCTTC | CASSPGGYGYTF
TRBD1 | TRBJ1-3 | TRBV10-3 | . | TGTGCCATCAGTGTAGACAGGGGTTCTGGAAACACCATATATTTT | CAISVDRGSGNTIYF
. | TRBJ1-4 | TRBV15 | few | TGTGCCACCAGCAGAGATAGAGATGCTACTGAAAAACTGTTTTTT | CATSRDRDATEKLFF
. | TRBJ2-3 | TRBV5-4 | . | TGTGCCAGCAGCCAGGGCAGGCAGGGTCCCGCAGATACGCAGTATTTT | CASSQGRQGPADTQYF
TRBD1 | TRBJ2-1 | TRBV7-9 | . | TGTGCCAGCAACGAACAGGGGGCAAACGAGCAGTTCTTC | CASNEQGANEQFF
. | TRBJ2-3 | TRBV27 | . | TGTGCCAGCAGTTTATCGGGGGCACACACAGATACGCAGTATTTT | CASSLSGAHTDTQYF
. | TRBJ1-2 | TRBV19 | . | TGTGCCACCGCACGAGTGGGTAACTATGGCTACACCTTC | CATARVGNYGYTF
. | TRBJ2-7 | TRBV7-9 | . | TGTGCCAGCAGCTCTACAGGGGGCGGGAGGTCCTACGAGCAGTACTTC | CASSSTGGGRSYEQYF
. | TRBJ2-2 | TRBV9 | once | TGTGCCAGCAGCGTAGCTACGACTAGTTTAATCGACACCGGGGAGCTGTTTTTT | CASSVATTSLIDTGELFF
. | TRBJ1-1 | TRBV30 | . | TGTGCCTGGAGTGTTTGGGGAGGTTTGAACACTGAAGCTTTCTTT | CAWSVWGGLNTEAFF
. | TRBJ2-7 | TRBV6-1 | . | TGTGCCAGCCTTATTCCCGGGACGGCCTCCTACGAGCAGTACTTC | CASLIPGTASYEQYF
. | TRBJ1-2 | TRBV5-5 | . | TGTGCCAGCAGCGGCTCAGACGGTAACAACTATGGCTACACCTTC | CASSGSDGNNYGYTF
. | TRBJ2-3 | TRBV2 | . | TGTGCCAGCAGTGAAACGACTTGGCCCACAGATACGCAGTATTTT | CASSETTWPTDTQYF
. | TRBJ2-1 | TRBV5-1 | . | TGCGCCAGCAGCTTCGGGACTGCTGAGCAGTTCTTC | CASSFGTAEQFF
TRBD2 | TRBJ2-7 | TRBV14 | . | TGTGCCAGCAGCCAACTCGGGGCTAGCGGAAACTACGAGCAGTACTTC | CASSQLGASGNYEQYF
. | TRBJ2-3 | TRBV2 | . | TGTGCCAGCAGCAAGCAAAGCGGATCTAGCACAGATACGCAGTATTTT | CASSKQSGSSTDTQYF
. | TRBJ2-5 | TRBV9 | . | TGTGCCAGCAGCGTAGGTAGCAGGGAACCGGAGTTGACCCAGTACTTC | CASSVGSREPELTQYF
. | TRBJ2-5 | TRBV25-1 | . | TGTGCCAGCAGTGAGGGTGGGCGGCAGGGCCAAGAGACCCAGTACTTC | CASSEGGRQGQETQYF
. | TRBJ2-3 | TRBV7-9 | once | TGTGCCAGCAGCTTAGCCAATCGAGATACGCAGTATTTT | CASSLANRDTQYF
. | TRBJ2-7 | TRBV5-1 | . | TGCGCCAGCACGGACAGCGTAATCTACGAGCAGTACTTC | CASTDSVIYEQYF
. | TRBJ2-6 | TRBV2 | . | TGTGCCAGCAGTGACGAAGGAGGAGGGGCCAACGTCCTGACTTTC | CASSDEGGGANVLTF
. | TRBJ1-2 | TRBV28 | . | TGTGCCAGCAGTTCCCCTTACAGGGAGGGCGGTGGCTACACCTTC | CASSSPYREGGGYTF
. | TRBJ2-5 | TRBV11-2 | . | TGTGCCAGCAGCTTAGGAGAGACCCAGTACTTC | CASSLGETQYF
. | TRBJ1-2 | TRBV7-8 | once | TGTGCCAGCAGCTTAGAGGGCTATGGCTACACCTTC | CASSLEGYGYTF
. | TRBJ2-1 | TRBV20-1 | . | TGCAGTGCCACCATGGGGGATGAGCAGTTCTTC | CSATMGDEQFF
. | TRBJ2-3 | TRBV7-9 | . | TGTGCCAGCAGCTTCTCCCCGGTGGGGTCCTCAAATACGCAGTATTTT | CASSFSPVGSSNTQYF
. | TRBJ1-1 | TRBV6-5 | . | TGTGCCAGCAGTTCCACGGGGGGAGGGCTTGGCACTGAAGCTTTCTTT | CASSSTGGGLGTEAFF
TRBD2 | TRBJ2-1 | TRBV2 | . | TGTGCCAGCAGTGTCGGCCTAGCGGGAGAGGGTGAGCAGTTCTTC | CASSVGLAGEGEQFF
. | TRBJ2-7 | TRBV30 | . | TGTGCCTGGGCCCTGGTAAACGAGCAGTACTTC | CAWALVNEQYF
TRBD2 | TRBJ2-1 | TRBV5-1 | few | TGCGCCAGCAGCTTGTTAGCGGGAGGGCCGACGAATGAGCAGTTCTTC | CASSLLAGGPTNEQFF
TRBD1 | TRBJ2-2 | TRBV7-9 | once | TGTGCCAGCAGCTCCCGGACAGGGGACACCGGGGAGCTGTTTTTT | CASSSRTGDTGELFF
TRBD2 | TRBJ2-1 | TRBV30 | few | TGTGCCTGGAGCTCGGGACTAGCGAGTTACAATGAGCAGTTCTTC | CAWSSGLASYNEQFF
. | TRBJ2-1 | TRBV5-1 | . | TGCGCCAGCAGCTTGGAGGCCCCCGGCAGGGGCAATGAGCAGTTCTTC | CASSLEAPGRGNEQFF
TRBD1 | TRBJ1-1 | TRBV27 | . | TGTGCCAGCAGTTCTTCTACCGGGACAGGGATTAGTGAAGCTTTCTTT | CASSSSTGTGISEAFF
. | TRBJ1-5 | TRBV19 | many | TGTGCCAGTATGGGCAGCTTTTATAGCAATCAGCCCCAGCATTTT | CASMGSFYSNQPQHF
TRBD1 | TRBJ1-1 | TRBV5-4 | . | TGTGCCAGCAGCAGTAAGACAGGGCGGGTCACTGAAGCTTTCTTT | CASSSKTGRVTEAFF
TRBD2 | TRBJ2-7 | TRBV2 | . | TGTGCCAGCAGACTCCGGGACTACACGACCTACGAGCAGTACTTC | CASRLRDYTTYEQYF
TRBD2 | TRBJ2-7 | TRBV5-1 | . | TGCGCCAGCAGCTTGGCACTAGCGGGAGGACACCCCTACGAGCAGTACTTC | CASSLALAGGHPYEQYF
TRBD2 | TRBJ2-5 | TRBV5-1 | . | TGCGCCAGCAGCTTGTCGGGAGGTAGGGAGACCCAGTACTTC | CASSLSGGRETQYF
. | TRBJ1-3 | TRBV27 | . | TGTGCCAGCAAAGCGACAGGAGCCTCTGGAAACACCATATATTTT | CASKATGASGNTIYF
TRBD1 | TRBJ1-2 | TRBV28 | . | TGTGCCAGCAGTTCGGGACAGCGAAGTAACTATGGCTACACCTTC | CASSSGQRSNYGYTF
. | TRBJ2-7 | TRBV5-5 | . | TGTGCCAGCAGCGACGGGGTGCGGCCTGGGGAGCAGTACTTC | CASSDGVRPGEQYF